Listed below are T cell receptor beta chains from one sample, sequenced in a study of T cells of healthy individuals. TCRdb re-analysed the 5' RACE reads in MiXCR, keeping a single row per CDR3 protein. The repertoire includes 65,000 to 95,000 distinct CDR3 sequences, approximately 4.8% of them detected once, and around 8% sits in the top ten. Receptors originate from a female donor in good health. Both conserved end residues are part of each CDR3. The D gene is left open where the match is weak. Expanded clones are given a class, and other clones once, few, many or no size at all.

D gene	V gene	clone size	J gene	CDR3 protein	CDR3 DNA
.	TRBV12-3/TRBV12-4	.	TRBJ2-7	CASSLTGNSIEQYF	TGTGCCAGCAGCTTGACGGGCAATTCCATAGAGCAGTACTTC
.	TRBV3-1	many	TRBJ1-6	CASSQDQANSPLHF	TGTGCCAGCAGCCAAGATCAAGCGAATTCACCCCTCCACTTT
.	TRBV27	many	TRBJ1-5	CASSLSSGAGNQPQHF	TGTGCCAGCAGTTTATCAAGCGGGGCCGGCAATCAGCCCCAGCATTTT
.	TRBV7-2	few	TRBJ2-7	CASSLGWGYEDEQYF	TGTGCCAGCAGCTTAGGTTGGGGTTATGAGGACGAGCAGTACTTC
TRBD2	TRBV12-3/TRBV12-4	many	TRBJ2-1	CASSHTLAGSNHEQFF	TGTGCCAGCAGTCATACACTAGCGGGATCTAATCATGAGCAGTTCTTC
TRBD1	TRBV5-1	many	TRBJ1-2	CASSPPDGTGPGGYTF	TGCGCCAGCAGCCCACCCGATGGGACAGGTCCGGGGGGCTACACCTTC
.	TRBV6-6	many	TRBJ2-3	CASSRASTDTQYF	TGTGCCAGCAGTCGGGCTAGCACAGATACGCAGTATTTT
.	TRBV5-1	.	TRBJ1-6	CASSLTPGSPLHF	TGCGCCAGCAGCTTGACCCCCGGTTCACCCCTCCACTTT
.	TRBV28	many	TRBJ1-1	CASSFTDEAFF	TGTGCCAGCAGTTTTACAGATGAAGCTTTCTTT
.	TRBV30	few	TRBJ1-1	CAWLKWGGITEAFF	TGTGCCTGGTTAAAGTGGGGGGGGATCACTGAAGCTTTCTTT
.	TRBV7-9	many	TRBJ2-7	CASSLSGRTYEQYF	TGTGCCAGCAGCTTATCAGGCAGAACCTACGAGCAGTACTTC
TRBD2	TRBV5-1	many	TRBJ2-3	CASSATSGAFTDTQYF	TGCGCCAGCAGCGCGACTAGCGGCGCATTCACAGATACGCAGTATTTT
.	TRBV12-3/TRBV12-4	.	TRBJ2-3	CASSLVGSNSDTQYF	TGTGCCAGCAGTTTAGTTGGGAGCAATTCAGATACGCAGTATTTT
TRBD2	TRBV11-1	many	TRBJ2-1	CASSRTDPLAASNEQFF	TGTGCCAGCAGTCGGACGGACCCCCTAGCGGCTTCCAATGAGCAGTTCTTC
.	TRBV11-1	many	TRBJ2-7	CASSLVTRGEQYF	TGTGCCAGCAGCTTAGTAACCCGGGGCGAGCAGTACTTC
.	TRBV7-8	many	TRBJ2-3	CASSSLLHTQYF	TGTGCCAGCAGCTCCCTTTTGCATACGCAGTATTTT
.	TRBV4-1	.	TRBJ1-5	CASSLRDGKNQPQHF	TGCGCCAGCAGCCTACGGGACGGAAAAAATCAGCCCCAGCATTTT
.	TRBV12-3/TRBV12-4	few	TRBJ1-1	CASSEDSNTEAFF	TGTGCCAGCAGTGAGGACAGTAACACTGAAGCTTTCTTT
.	TRBV30	many	TRBJ1-1	CAWSEGAHTEAFF	TGTGCCTGGAGTGAAGGGGCCCACACTGAAGCTTTCTTT
.	TRBV20-1	many	TRBJ2-4	CSARGPTGRGSRNIQYF	TGCAGTGCTAGGGGACCCACAGGGAGAGGTTCAAGAAACATTCAGTACTTC
.	TRBV28	many	TRBJ1-4	CASRTLGGVEKLFF	TGTGCCAGCCGCACCCTTGGAGGGGTTGAAAAACTGTTTTTT
.	TRBV7-3	many	TRBJ2-4	CASSSNTGNIQYF	TGTGCCAGCAGCTCCAATACTGGAAACATTCAGTACTTC
.	TRBV7-2	many	TRBJ2-7	CASSPSDIGEQYF	TGTGCCAGCAGCCCCTCCGACATCGGCGAGCAGTACTTC
TRBD1	TRBV20-1	.	TRBJ1-1	CSANAGGTEAFF	TGCAGTGCTAACGCAGGGGGCACTGAAGCTTTCTTT
TRBD1	TRBV27	many	TRBJ2-1	CASSPRDSTYNEQFF	TGTGCCAGCAGTCCGAGGGACAGTACCTACAATGAGCAGTTCTTC
TRBD2	TRBV7-3	many	TRBJ2-1	CASSLSGGRSYNEQFF	TGTGCCAGCAGCTTATCCGGCGGGAGATCGTACAATGAGCAGTTCTTC
.	TRBV6-5	many	TRBJ2-5	CASSYRGLLNQETQYF	TGTGCCAGCAGTTACCGTGGCCTACTCAACCAAGAGACCCAGTACTTC
TRBD2	TRBV3-1	many	TRBJ2-5	CASSQEALAGSFTYF	TGTGCCAGCAGCCAAGAGGCGCTAGCGGGATCGTTCACGTACTTC
.	TRBV27	many	TRBJ1-5	CASSPDSYQPQHF	TGTGCCAGCAGCCCAGACAGTTATCAGCCCCAGCATTTT
TRBD1	TRBV6-2/TRBV6-3	.	TRBJ1-5	CASSSPRTGRGNQPQHF	TGTGCCAGCAGTTCCCCCCGGACAGGAAGGGGGAACCAGCCCCAGCATTTT
TRBD2	TRBV29-1	few	TRBJ2-3	CSVRWAGGLDTQYF	TGCAGCGTTCGATGGGCGGGAGGGCTAGATACGCAGTATTTT
TRBD2	TRBV28	many	TRBJ2-5	CASSIQTSGIQETQYF	TGTGCCAGCAGTATCCAGACTAGCGGAATTCAAGAGACCCAGTACTTC
.	TRBV4-2	.	TRBJ1-2	CASSQVSQGNYGYTF	TGTGCCAGCAGCCAAGTCTCGCAGGGGAACTATGGCTACACCTTC
.	TRBV4-2	many	TRBJ1-1	CASSPLSGGGGTEAFF	TGTGCCAGCAGCCCCCTGAGCGGGGGAGGGGGGACTGAAGCTTTCTTT
.	TRBV20-1	many	TRBJ2-4	CSAPGLYKNIQYF	TGCAGTGCTCCGGGACTGTACAAAAACATTCAGTACTTC